A single TCR beta chain is shown here with its context. As yet, its antigen is unknown. RNA transcripts were the template for amplifying TCR beta CDR3 regions. A first-round RT-PCR of the TCR CDR3 used the HTBI primer set. TCRdb reprocessed the multiplex PCR reads via MiXCR and lists one record per CDR3 protein. The table lists over 650,000 distinct CDR3 sequences, 45% of them singletons. This record belongs to a study of T cells in Graves' hyperthyroidism and ophthalmopathy. Study conclusions and caveats: Blood shared most expanded thyroid clonotypes above 0.001.

The germline V gene encodes CDR1 SGDLS and CDR2 YYNGEE. The CDR3 sequence is 17 residues long. Trimming stripped 0 bases from V and 3 bases from J, with 18 bases between. Diagnostic assessment was based on clinical symptoms, serum thyroxine and TRAb, thyroid ultrasound and orbital computed tomography. The chain links TRBV9 to TRBJ1-1; a possible D gene is TRBD1 (5 bases). Sequenced input: peripheral blood or thyroid tissue (not recorded which). The source is an adult man with Graves' disease, either hyperthyroidism or ophthalmopathy (not recorded which). CDR3 DNA sequence: TGTGCCAGCAGCGTAGGACCGACAGCCTTGGGGGACACTGAAGCTTTCTTT. Its protein is CASSVGPTALGDTEAFF.